These T cell receptor beta chains were read from a single sample in a study of CD8+CD57+ T cells in acquired aplastic anemia. TCRdb used MiXCR to reprocess the reads, holding one entry per CDR3 protein. The sample consists of about 110,000 distinct CDR3 sequences, around 49% of them appearing once. Sequencing was performed on sorted CD4+, CD8+, or CD8+CD57+ T cells (not recorded which) from PBMCs. The receptors come from a human donor in good health, serving as a control. The CDR3 runs from the conserved cysteine through the conserved F or W. A D gene is named only where the DNA matches it firmly. Expanded clones are given a class, and other clones once, few, many or no size at all.

>TRBV4-3|TRBJ2-7|few|.
TGCGCCAGCAGCTTTGGCAGGGTTAGCGAGCAGTACTTC
CASSFGRVSEQYF
>TRBV2|TRBJ2-5|.|TRBD2
TGTGCCAGCAGTGAAGTAACTAGCGGGGGGGGCATACAAGAGACCCAGTACTTC
CASSEVTSGGGIQETQYF
>TRBV30|TRBJ1-1|many|.
TGTGCCTGGAGTGTTGGGGGCAAGACTGAAGCTTTCTTT
CAWSVGGKTEAFF
>TRBV10-3|TRBJ2-7|.|TRBD1
TGTGCCGCCCGACAGGGTTCCCTCGAGCAGTACTTC
CAARQGSLEQYF
>TRBV4-3|TRBJ1-5|many|TRBD1
TGCGCCAGCAGCCAAGATTTGGGACAGGCTAATCAGCCCCAGCATTTT
CASSQDLGQANQPQHF
>TRBV7-9|TRBJ1-4|many|TRBD1
TGTGCCAGCAGCTTATCTAAGGGGGCAGATGAAAAACTGTTTTTT
CASSLSKGADEKLFF
>TRBV7-9|TRBJ2-7|.|.
TGTGCCAGCAGCTTAGCAAGCTCCTACGGGCAGTACTTC
CASSLASSYGQYF
>TRBV29-1|TRBJ2-2|.|.
TGCAGCGTTGAAGGCGTGCGGAACACCGGGGAGCTGTTTTTT
CSVEGVRNTGELFF
>TRBV7-2|TRBJ1-5|.|.
TGTGCCAGCAGCTTAGGAGGGGCTCAGCCCCAGCATTTT
CASSLGGAQPQHF
>TRBV20-1|TRBJ1-2|many|TRBD1
TGCAGTGCGATCCACCGGGGACAGGGCTCTAACTATGGCTACACCTTC
CSAIHRGQGSNYGYTF
>TRBV5-1|TRBJ2-7|many|TRBD2
TGCGCCAGCAGCTCCACCGGGACTAGCGGTTACGAGCAGTACTTC
CASSSTGTSGYEQYF
>TRBV9|TRBJ2-4|.|TRBD2
TGTGCCAGCAGCGTAGCTCCGCTAGCGGGGGGCTATAAAAACATTCAGTACTTC
CASSVAPLAGGYKNIQYF
>TRBV7-6|TRBJ2-7|.|TRBD2
TGTGCCAGCAGCTTTGCGGGGGTGACCTACGAGCAGTACTTC
CASSFAGVTYEQYF
>TRBV7-9|TRBJ2-1|many|.
TGTGCCAGCAGCTTCGGGGGAATTTGGGAGCAGTTCTTC
CASSFGGIWEQFF
>TRBV11-2|TRBJ2-7|.|TRBD2
TGTGCCAGCAGCTTACTAGCGGGAGACGAGCAGTACTTC
CASSLLAGDEQYF
>TRBV25-1|TRBJ1-1|many|.
TGTGCCAGCAGTGAATATAACAGTATGAACACTGAAGCTTTCTTT
CASSEYNSMNTEAFF
>TRBV15|TRBJ1-2|.|TRBD1
TGTGCCACCAGCACAGGAACAGGGGTAAACTATGGCTACACCTTC
CATSTGTGVNYGYTF
>TRBV19|TRBJ1-1|.|.
TGTGCCTGGAGTGTATTAAAAAACACTGAAGCTTTCTTT
CAWSVLKNTEAFF
>TRBV20-1|TRBJ1-6|.|.
TGCAGTGCTAGATCGGCAGGAACCTATAATTCACCCCTCCACTTT
CSARSAGTYNSPLHF
>TRBV12-3/TRBV12-4|TRBJ1-6|.|.
TGTGCCAGCAGGATCGACGGGGAGGACTCACCCCTCCACTTT
CASRIDGEDSPLHF
>TRBV2|TRBJ2-1|once|.
TGTGCCAGTAAGGAGAGCGCGCTAGCGATAAATGAGCAGTTCTTC
CASKESALAINEQFF
>TRBV19|TRBJ1-4|.|.
TGTGCCAGTAGTATTACGGGCCAGTTTAATGAAAAACTGTTTTTT
CASSITGQFNEKLFF
>TRBV19|TRBJ2-1|few|.
TGTGCCAGTAGGAGGAGCCATGAGCAGTTCTTC
CASRRSHEQFF
>TRBV4-1|TRBJ2-3|many|TRBD2
TGCGCCAGCAGCCAAGTGGGGACTAGCGGGGGAATAGATACGCAGTATTTT
CASSQVGTSGGIDTQYF
>TRBV9|TRBJ2-7|.|.
TGTGCCAGCTCACCAGAGGGCAACGAGCAGTACTTC
CASSPEGNEQYF
>TRBV18|TRBJ1-5|.|.
TGTGCCAGCTCACCAGATCCGAATCAGCCCCAGCATTTT
CASSPDPNQPQHF
>TRBV2|TRBJ2-2|.|TRBD2
TGTGCCACCACCCGGGAGGGGAACACCGGGGAGCTGTTTTTT
CATTREGNTGELFF
>TRBV29-1|TRBJ2-7|many|.
TGCAGCGTTGTGCCCGTCGTCGGCGTGGGGGAGCAGTACTTC
CSVVPVVGVGEQYF
>TRBV2|TRBJ1-2|.|.
TGTGCCAGCACAAAGGCAAGTGGGGGCTATGGCTACACCTTC
CASTKASGGYGYTF
>TRBV20-1|TRBJ1-2|.|TRBD1
TGCAGTGCTAGAGAGAACAGGGGCCTGGACGGCTACACCTTC
CSARENRGLDGYTF
>TRBV25-1|TRBJ1-2|.|TRBD1
TGTGCCAGCAGCCGACAGGGGGCATCCTATGGCTACACCTTC
CASSRQGASYGYTF
>TRBV6-1|TRBJ2-7|many|TRBD1
TGTGCCAGCAGATCGGACAGGGCGGGGTCCTACGAGCAGTACTTC
CASRSDRAGSYEQYF
>TRBV27|TRBJ2-7|many|TRBD2
TGTGCCAGCCAACCGGGACTAGCGGGGGGAGAGCAGTACTTC
CASQPGLAGGEQYF
>TRBV13|TRBJ1-1|.|.
TGTGCCAGCAGCCGGGACGGAGAAAATGAAGCTTTCTTT
CASSRDGENEAFF
>TRBV7-3|TRBJ2-2|.|.
TGTGCCAGCAGCTTAGTCGGCGGGGAGCTGTTTTTT
CASSLVGGELFF
>TRBV11-2|TRBJ2-3|many|TRBD1
TGTGCCAGCAGCTCCGACAGGGGCGCCGGATATACGCAGTATTTT
CASSSDRGAGYTQYF
>TRBV25-1|TRBJ2-7|many|TRBD1
TGTGCCAGCAGTCGGGACAGCTCCTACGAGCAGTACTTC
CASSRDSSYEQYF
>TRBV19|TRBJ2-7|few|.
TGTGCCAGTAGTATTGGGACCGCCGGGGAGCAGTACTTC
CASSIGTAGEQYF
>TRBV13|TRBJ1-6|.|.
TGTGCCAGCAGCTGGAGCGGCGGGGGTACTTCACCCCTCCACTTT
CASSWSGGGTSPLHF
>TRBV9|TRBJ1-2|.|.
TGTGCCAGCAGCGAGAACTATGGCTACACCTTC
CASSENYGYTF
>TRBV15|TRBJ2-1|few|.
TGTGCCACCAGCAGAGAGGCAGCTTCCTACAATGAGCAGTTCTTC
CATSREAASYNEQFF
>TRBV4-2|TRBJ2-3|.|.
TGTGCCAGCAGCCAAGATTTGGGGGGTTCGGATACGCAGTATTTT
CASSQDLGGSDTQYF
>TRBV3-1|TRBJ2-3|many|TRBD2
TGTGCCAGCAGCCACGAGCGGGGGGAAAGCACAGATACGCAGTATTTT
CASSHERGESTDTQYF
>TRBV2|TRBJ2-7|.|.
TGTGCCAGCAGCGTGGGGGATCTGACCTACGAGCAGTACTTC
CASSVGDLTYEQYF
>TRBV7-9|TRBJ2-5|many|.
TGTGCCAGCAGCTTAGAAAGGGGGGGAGAGACCCAGTACTTC
CASSLERGGETQYF
>TRBV6-5|TRBJ2-3|few|.
TGTGCCAGCAGTTATGGTTTAGGCGAGTGGGATACGCAGTATTTT
CASSYGLGEWDTQYF
>TRBV9|TRBJ2-7|many|.
TGTGCCAGCAGCGGGGCAGGACGATCCTACGAGCAGTACTTC
CASSGAGRSYEQYF
>TRBV7-2|TRBJ2-5|once|.
TGTGCCAGCAGCTTGACCCCTTCGAGGGAGACCCAGTACTTC
CASSLTPSRETQYF
>TRBV6-5|TRBJ2-3|many|.
TGTGCCAGCAGTTACTCTAGCCCAGATACGCAGTATTTT
CASSYSSPDTQYF
>TRBV2|TRBJ2-5|.|TRBD1
TGTGCCAGCAGAGGACAGGGAGGTCAAGAGACCCAGTACTTC
CASRGQGGQETQYF
>TRBV15|TRBJ2-2|.|.
TGTGCCACCAGCAGAGATCAACCCGGGGAGCTGTTTTTT
CATSRDQPGELFF
>TRBV30|TRBJ2-7|many|.
TGTGCCTGGACCGCAGAGGGGAGCTGGGAGCAGTACTTC
CAWTAEGSWEQYF
>TRBV10-3|TRBJ2-7|.|.
TGTGCCATCAGGGATCTAGCAGACGAGCAGTACTTC
CAIRDLADEQYF
>TRBV4-3|TRBJ2-2|.|.
TGCGCCAGCAGCCAAGTTCTTAGGGGATTAAACACCGGGGAGCTGTTTTTT
CASSQVLRGLNTGELFF
>TRBV15|TRBJ2-1|once|.
TGTGCCACCAGCAGAGATGAAGTGGCCCAGCAGTTCTTC
CATSRDEVAQQFF
>TRBV30|TRBJ2-7|many|.
TGTGCCTGGAGATCGGCAGGGGAAGACGAGCAGTACTTC
CAWRSAGEDEQYF
>TRBV27|TRBJ2-7|many|.
TGTGCCAGCAGTTTAAGGGGGGACGATTGGGACGAGCAGTACTTC
CASSLRGDDWDEQYF
>TRBV27|TRBJ1-2|few|TRBD1
TGTGCCAGCAGGGCCGGGACAGCCTCTAACTATGGCTACACCTTC
CASRAGTASNYGYTF
>TRBV2|TRBJ1-4|.|.
TGTGCCGTTGTAAAGAGTGATGAAAAACTGTTTTTT
CAVVKSDEKLFF